The 10 T cell receptor beta chains in this list originate from one sample, sequenced in a study of breast tumors, draining lymph nodes, adjacent tissues. Axillary draining lymph nodes of breast cancer patients supplied the node samples. TCRdb recomputed calls from the multiplex PCR reads with MiXCR, one row per CDR3 protein. The sample lists over 250,000 distinct CDR3 sequences, about 33% occurring once. Sequenced sample: axillary lymph node tissue. All receptors derive from a female donor with breast cancer. Some clones in this sample may be carry-over from other donors' samples.

J is TRBJ2-3 and V is TRBV30; 8 bases are a match to TRBD2. Losses at the gene ends were 1 base for V and 5 bases for J; bases not matched to a gene: 2. Germline-derived CDR1 and CDR2 are GTSNPN and SVGIG (reference sequence). The CDR3 spans 13 residues. DNA for the CDR3: TGTGCCTGGAGTGAACTAGCGGAAGATACGCAGTATTTT. Translating it yields CAWSELAEDTQYF.

This clonotype occurred many times. The chain employs TRBV30 and TRBJ1-6; possible D gene TRBD1, 5 bases. The germline V and J ends were trimmed by 3 bases and 8 bases, with 11 bases remaining between them. Looked up from germline, CDR1 is GTSNPN and CDR2 is SVGIG (reference sequence). The CDR3 extends over 13 amino acids. CDR3: CAWSGTGDSPLHF. CDR3 bases: TGTGCCTGGAGCGGGACCGGGGATTCACCCCTCCACTTT.

The sample holds many counts of this clonotype. The V call is TRBV29-1, the J call TRBJ2-3, with D possibly called TRBD1 or TRBD2 (5 bases each). From germline, CDR1 is SQVTM and CDR2 ANQGSEA. The V and J ends lost 5 bases and 4 bases respectively, with 10 bases between them. CDR3 size: 12 residues. The CDR3 sequence: CSVLEGSDTQYF. In nucleotides, the CDR3 is TGCAGCGTTTTAGAGGGGTCAGATACGCAGTATTTT.

This clonotype was counted many times. In DNA form, the CDR3 reads TGCAGTGCTAGAGTTGGTACAGGAGGTGTTCGGGAGCAGTACTTC. It yields the protein CSARVGTGGVREQYF. J is TRBJ2-7 and V is TRBV20-1, with D perhaps TRBD1 or TRBD2 (5 bases each). The CDR3 loop spans 15 amino acids. CDR1 DFQATT and CDR2 SNEGSKA come from the germline V gene (reference sequence). V lost 1 base and J lost 7, with 20 bases in between.

Many counts were recorded for this clonotype. This chain uses TRBV5-4 with TRBJ2-1, with 7 bases matching TRBD1. The CDR3 sequence is 15 residues long. The germline V gene encodes CDR1 SGHNT and CDR2 YYREEE (reference sequence). J was trimmed by 6 bases and V by 1 base; bases with no gene match: 7. CDR3 sequence reads: CASSLRQGRGNEQFF. The CDR3 DNA follows: TGTGCCAGCAGCTTGAGACAGGGACGGGGCAATGAGCAGTTCTTC. Filled out from reference TRBV5-4 and TRBJ2-1, the complete variable domain reads ETGVTQSPTHLIKTRGQQVTLRCSSQSGHNTVSWYQQALGQGPQFIFQYYREEENGRGNFPPRFSGLQFPNYSSELNVNALELDDSALYLCASSLRQGRGNEQFFGPGTRLTVL.

Of note for this clonotype: This is likely a read error, given that the CDR3 carries no conserved phenylalanine or tryptophan at its end. The chain has TRBV5-1 and TRBJ2-7; 10 bases agree with TRBD2. Germline CDR1 reads SGHRS; CDR2 reads YFSETQ. The CDR3 extends over 16 amino acids. This CDR3 is CVSSSLAGVGAAEQYL. The CDR3 region has the DNA TGTGTCAGCAGCTCCCTAGCGGGAGTCGGGGCCGCGGAGCAGTACCTC.

This clonotype was found many times. The rearrangement uses TRBV20-1 and TRBJ1-4, with 7 bases matching TRBD1. Germline-derived CDR1 and CDR2 are DFQATT and SNEGSKA (reference sequence). Losses at the gene ends were 2 bases for V and 8 bases for J; bases not matched to a gene: 5. The CDR3 extends over 13 amino acids. DNA of the CDR3: TGCAGTGCTAGAAAGACAGGGTGGGAAAAACTGTTTTTT. Translated: CSARKTGWEKLFF.

This clonotype showed up many times. The chain uses TRBV24-1 and TRBJ2-1; 7 nucleotides align to TRBD2. The CDR3 covers 16 residues. Germline CDR1 is KGHDR and CDR2 is SFDVKD. Trimming cost V 3 bases and J 9 bases; bases outside gene matches: 13. CDR3 nucleotides: TGTGCCACCAGTGATCCCCTAGCGGCGGAGTTAGGTGAGCAGTTCTTC. Protein product: CATSDPLAAELGEQFF.

The CDR3 nucleotides read TGTGCCAGCAGTGAACGGAATATAGCGGGACGCACAGATACGCAGTATTTT. It is translated as CASSERNIAGRTDTQYF. V usage is TRBV6-1 and J usage is TRBJ2-3, with TRBD2 matching 8 bases. The CDR3 has 17 residues. Germline CDR1 reads MNHNS; CDR2 reads SASEGT. The trim removed 2 bases at V and 1 base at J, leaving 8 bases unmatched.

This clonotype has at least ten counts. The chain uses TRBV5-8 and TRBJ2-2, with unresolved D. This CDR3 is built from 15 residues. The germline V gene has CDR1 SGHTS and CDR2 YDEGEE. V was shortened by 4 bases and J by 1 base, with 11 bases between the two germline ends. The CDR3 coding sequence is TGTGCCAGCAGCACCGAGCCTCAGAACACCGGGGAGCTGTTTTTT. Protein: CASSTEPQNTGELFF. The variable domain in full, completed from reference TRBV5-8 and TRBJ2-2, reads EAGVTQSPTHLIKTRGQQATLRCSPISGHTSVYWYQQALGLGLQFLLWYDEGEERNRGNFPPRFSGRQFPNYSSELNVNALELEDSALYLCASSTEPQNTGELFFGEGSRLTVL.